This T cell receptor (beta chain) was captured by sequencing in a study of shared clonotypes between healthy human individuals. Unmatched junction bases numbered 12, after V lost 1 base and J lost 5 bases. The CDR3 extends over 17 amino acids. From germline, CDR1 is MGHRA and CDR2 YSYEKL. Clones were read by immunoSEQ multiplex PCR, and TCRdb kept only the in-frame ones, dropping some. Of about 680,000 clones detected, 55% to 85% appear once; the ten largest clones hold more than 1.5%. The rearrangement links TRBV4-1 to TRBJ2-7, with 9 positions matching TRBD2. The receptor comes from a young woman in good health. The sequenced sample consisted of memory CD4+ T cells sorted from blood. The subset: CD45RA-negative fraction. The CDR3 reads CASSQGRASGKIDEQYF. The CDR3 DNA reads TGCGCCAGCAGCCAAGGGAGGGCTAGCGGGAAGATAGACGAGCAGTACTTC.